This T cell receptor (beta chain) is drawn from a study of cytomegalovirus exposure and HLA in healthy donors. Study results and caveats: Later on, analysis showed that most CMV-associated TCR beta chains appeared to be HLA-restricted. Roughly uniform depth of sequencing across donors was assumed in presence/absence analyses.

As to this clone: Its antigen is currently unknown.

The PCR made use of 60 Vbeta and 13 Jbeta primers. Assay: immunoSEQ multiplex PCR; the TCRdb copy retains only in-frame clones and omits some. Found here are some 160,000 clones, over 70% of them singletons; the top ten hold roughly 1.8%. The sample comprised PBMCs. This TCR came from a middle-aged woman in good health and CMV-seronegative.

Here the CDR3 reads CASRDRHTEAFF. CDR3 DNA: TGTGCCAGCAGGGACAGGCACACTGAAGCTTTCTTT. The rearrangement links TRBV6-5 to TRBJ1-1; 7 bases agree with TRBD1. The germline CDR1 and CDR2 sequences are MNHEY and SVGAGI. With 6 bases clipped from V and 3 bases from J, the junction kept 1 base outside the gene matches. The CDR3 totals 12 residues.